The sequence of this T cell receptor (beta chain) was determined in a study of graft-versus-host responses after intestinal transplantation. Study summary: Transplantation in recipients was multivisceral, liver-intestinal, or isolated intestinal. Induction using anti-thymocyte globulin, followed by tacrolimus and steroids for approximately 3 years, was given to all recipients.

Sorting of proliferating CFSE-low CD3+CD4+ and CD3+CD8+ responders took place after the reaction. Clones were read by immunoSEQ multiplex PCR, and TCRdb kept only the in-frame ones, dropping some. Here the sample spans around 15,000 clones, about 34% being singletons. Findings and caveats of the study: The marrow of recipients harbored GvH clones, and ileum or blood showed some of them first.

Trimming pared 0 bases from V and 5 bases from J, leaving 13 bases between. The germline V gene encodes CDR1 LNHNV and CDR2 YYDKDF (reference sequence). The CDR3 consists of 15 residues. The source was alloreactive CD4+ T cells from a mixed lymphocyte reaction culture, collected before intestinal transplant. Subset described: CFSE-low proliferating T cells sorted from roughly 6-day pre-transplant mixed lymphocyte reaction (GvH or HvG direction). The receptor was isolated from a human patient who received an intestinal transplant. The chain joins TRBV15 to TRBJ2-5, with a tentative D call TRBD2 (6 bases). This CDR3 reads CATSRDRRLAETQYF. CDR3 coding DNA: TGTGCCACCAGCAGAGATAGGCGGCTAGCGGAGACCCAGTACTTC.